The 21 T cell receptor beta chains below were found in one sample sequenced in a study of OX40 agonist ivuxolimab in advanced cancers. Data came from immunoSEQ multiplex PCR; TCRdb stores just in-frame clones and leaves some out. Of about 79,000 clones listed, roughly 80% were seen once; the top ten hold 4.6%. The sequencing used CD4+ or CD8+ T cells sorted from blood, collected in a trial of the OX40 agonist ivuxolimab. The receptor set was obtained from an adult with an advanced solid tumor such as melanoma, head and neck, liver or kidney cancer.

The chain has TRBV10-3 and TRBJ2-7; 9 bases map to TRBD2. From germline, CDR1 is ENHRY and CDR2 SYGVKD. The CDR3 totals 17 residues. With 0 bases clipped from V and 5 bases from J, the junction kept 11 bases outside the gene matches. CDR3 protein: CAISESYGGRVSNEQYF. CDR3 in DNA: TGTGCCATCAGTGAGTCGTACGGCGGGAGGGTATCGAACGAGCAGTACTTC.

The gene calls are TRBV5-1 and TRBJ2-3, with 10 bases fitting TRBD2. The V gene end was trimmed by 3 bases and the J gene end by 2 bases; junction bases not matched to a gene: 15. The CDR3 length is 19 residues. Germline V gene sequence: CDR1 SGHRS, CDR2 YFSETQ. The CDR3 region is CASSSGLASWNSNTDTQYF. Written as DNA, the CDR3 is TGCGCCAGCAGCTCGGGACTAGCGTCTTGGAATAGCAACACAGATACGCAGTATTTT.

In its sample, this clone was seen once. The chain combines TRBV5-4 with TRBJ1-2, with D unclear. The CDR3 consists of 15 residues. V shed 4 bases and J shed 6 bases, with 19 bases lying between them. Germline CDR1 is SGHNT and CDR2 is YYREEE (reference sequence). The CDR3 DNA follows: TGTGCCAGCAGCCCCCCTTGGCAGCAATCTCATGGCTACACCTTC. Encoded protein: CASSPPWQQSHGYTF.

This chain uses TRBV2 with TRBJ1-5, with D unresolved. This CDR3 contains 13 residues. Germline CDR1 is SNHLY and CDR2 is FYNNEI. V dropped 7 bases and J dropped 4 bases, with 11 bases sitting between them. This chain's CDR3 is CASTFYLNQPQHF. For the CDR3, the DNA is TGTGCCAGCACCTTTTACCTAAATCAGCCCCAGCATTTT.

V is TRBV7-3 and J is TRBJ2-5; D unclear. Germline values: CDR1 SGHTA, CDR2 FQGTGA. This CDR3 has 13 residues. With 5 bases removed from V and 7 bases from J, the gap between germline ends came to 14 bases. The CDR3 region is CASSPLGTGTQYF. CDR3 in DNA: TGTGCCAGCAGCCCTCTAGGAACGGGGACCCAGTACTTC. The variable domain in full, with the rest retrieved from reference TRBV7-3 and TRBJ2-5, is GAGVSQTPSNKVTEKGKYVELRCDPISGHTALYWYRQSLGQGPEFLIYFQGTGAADDSGLPNDRFFAVRPEGSVSTLKIQRTERGDSAVYLCASSPLGTGTQYFGPGTRLLVL.

The chain employs TRBV4-1 and TRBJ2-1; 11 bases are a match to TRBD2. CDR1 is MGHRA and CDR2 is YSYEKL in the germline V gene. With 2 bases clipped from V and 6 bases from J, the junction kept 6 bases outside the gene matches. The CDR3 has 16 residues. This chain's CDR3 is CASSQPTSGTPNEQFF. The CDR3 DNA is TGCGCCAGCAGCCAACCGACTAGCGGGACTCCCAATGAGCAGTTCTTC.

This clone came up a few times. The gene calls are TRBV6-5 and TRBJ2-5; D gene unclear. Trimming removed 3 bases from V and 5 bases from J, with 4 bases in between. The CDR3 contains 11 residues. The germline CDR1 and CDR2 sequences are MNHEY and SVGAGI. The CDR3 DNA sequence: TGTGCCAGCAGTTATTCGGAGACCCAGTACTTC. Amino acids: CASSYSETQYF.

The J gene is TRBJ2-1, the V gene TRBV5-1; D is possibly TRBD2 (5 bases). CDR1 is SGHRS, CDR2 YFSETQ, per germline. Trimming left V 3 bases short and J 4 bases short, with 11 bases between. This CDR3 has 14 residues. The CDR3 region is CASSSFGLYNEQFF. As DNA, the CDR3 is TGCGCCAGCAGCTCCTTTGGACTGTACAATGAGCAGTTCTTC.

This clone was seen a single time. The V gene is TRBV6-1, the J gene TRBJ1-3; a weak D match, TRBD1 (6 bases). This CDR3 comprises 15 residues. Germline loops: CDR1 MNHNS, CDR2 SASEGT. Trimming shortened V by 5 bases and J by 2 bases, and 13 bases separated the two germline ends. CDR3 amino acids: CASSPGGAAGNTIYF. The CDR3 coding sequence is TGTGCCAGCAGTCCCGGGGGGGCAGCTGGAAACACCATATATTTT.

This clone appeared a few times. This sequence joins TRBV27 and TRBJ2-1; D is undetermined. The CDR3 loop spans 15 amino acids. The V end lost 2 bases, the J end lost 0 bases, and 8 bases lay between the germline ends. Germline CDR1 reads MNHEY; CDR2 reads SMNVEV (reference sequence). This chain's CDR3 is CASSLDVSSYNEQFF. The CDR3 DNA reads TGTGCCAGCAGTTTAGACGTCAGCTCCTACAATGAGCAGTTCTTC.

The chain employs TRBV10-3 and TRBJ2-1; D tentatively fits TRBD1 or TRBD2 (5 bases each). Trimming shortened V by 4 bases and J by 2 bases, and 21 bases separated the two germline ends. The CDR3 contains 18 residues. Germline V gene data show CDR1 as ENHRY and CDR2 as SYGVKD. This CDR3 reads CAISGGDQGRLTYNEQFF. In DNA, the CDR3 is TGTGCCATCAGTGGGGGAGACCAGGGAAGGTTGACCTACAATGAGCAGTTCTTC.

J is TRBJ2-1 and V is TRBV7-9; 7 positions agree with TRBD2. Germline-derived CDR1 and CDR2 are SEHNR and FQNEAQ (reference sequence). This CDR3 has 16 amino acids. With 0 bases clipped from V and 5 bases from J, the junction kept 7 bases outside the gene matches. CDR3 sequence reads: CASSLAVPSGNNEQFF. The CDR3 nucleotides read TGTGCCAGCAGCTTAGCAGTCCCTAGCGGAAACAATGAGCAGTTCTTC.

The chain joins TRBV5-4 to TRBJ2-7; TRBD1 is a possible D gene (6 bases). Per the germline V gene, CDR1 is SGHNT and CDR2 is YYREEE (reference sequence). V was pared by 4 bases and J by 4 bases, with 18 bases between. The CDR3 extends over 15 amino acids. The CDR3 region is CASSPSGTTGYEQYF. CDR3 bases: TGTGCCAGCAGCCCCTCCGGGACGACAGGATACGAGCAGTACTTC.

The chain couples TRBV9 to TRBJ2-1, with 9 bases that match TRBD1. CDR1 and CDR2 from the germline V gene are SGDLS and YYNGEE. Trimming removed 5 bases from V and 7 bases from J; junction bases left unmatched: 10. This CDR3 has 15 residues. DNA for the CDR3: TGTGCCAGCAGGAAAGCCGGGACAGGGCGGAATGAGCAGTTCTTC. This translates into CASRKAGTGRNEQFF. Full variable domain (outside the CDR3, taken from reference TRBV9 and TRBJ2-1): DSGVTQTPKHLITATGQRVTLRCSPRSGDLSVYWYQQSLDQGLQFLIQYYNGEERAKGNILERFSAQQFPDLHSELNLSSLELGDSALYFCASRKAGTGRNEQFFGPGTRLTVL.

This clone was seen only once. The rearrangement links TRBV15 to TRBJ1-1, with 7 nucleotides matching TRBD1. The CDR3 is 12 amino acids. The germline CDR1 and CDR2 sequences are LNHNV and YYDKDF (reference sequence). With V trimmed by 5 bases and J by 12 bases, 9 bases remained unmatched. CDR3 sequence reads: CATSHRDSKTFF. Written as DNA, the CDR3 is TGTGCCACCAGCCACCGGGACAGCAAGACTTTCTTT. Looking up the rest from reference TRBV15 and TRBJ1-1 gives the full variable domain: DAMVIQNPRYQVTQFGKPVTLSCSQTLNHNVMYWYQQKSSQAPKLLFHYYDKDFNNEADTPDNFQSRRPNTSFCFLDIRSPGLGDTAMYLCATSHRDSKTFFGQGTRLTVV.

The chain recombines TRBV4-1 with TRBJ2-3; 7 bases align to TRBD2. This CDR3 comprises 15 residues. Germline CDR1 reads MGHRA; CDR2 reads YSYEKL. V dropped 4 bases and J dropped 5; count of bases not matched to a gene: 9. CDR3 DNA sequence: TGCGCCAGCAGCCTCATGACGGGGGGAGGAGATACGCAGTATTTT. It is translated as CASSLMTGGGDTQYF.

The chain carries TRBV19 and TRBJ2-3; 10 bases are shared with TRBD1. Germline CDR1 and CDR2: LNHDA and SQIVND (reference sequence). The CDR3 runs to 16 residues. J gave up 4 bases and V 2 bases, and 6 bases lay outside the gene matches. CDR3 DNA: TGTGCCAGTAGTATATGGGGACAGGGGCGGGCAGATACGCAGTATTTT. This translates into CASSIWGQGRADTQYF.

The rearrangement links TRBV9 to TRBJ2-5, with 7 bases identical to TRBD1. The DNA matches TRBJ2-7 better at its end, which makes the J call doubtful. The CDR3 runs to 14 residues. The germline V gene encodes CDR1 SGDLS and CDR2 YYNGEE. The CDR3 DNA sequence: TGTGCCAGCAGCGCAGGACAGGAGACCTACGAGCAGTACTTC. Translation gives CASSAGQETYEQYF.

This clone appeared a few times. The V and J genes are TRBV5-5 and TRBJ2-7; TRBD1 matches 9 bases. Trimming took 6 bases from V and 7 from J; bases not matched to a gene: 14. Germline CDR1 reads SGHKS; CDR2 reads YYEKEE (reference sequence). CDR3 size: 15 residues. Here the CDR3 reads CASIPFRDRVTEQYF. The DNA for the CDR3 is TGTGCCAGCATCCCTTTTAGGGACAGGGTTACGGAGCAGTACTTC.

The chain combines TRBV19 with TRBJ1-5, with unresolved D. CDR3 length: 13 residues. V lost 6 bases and J lost 2, with 8 bases in between. The germline gives CDR1 LNHDA, CDR2 SQIVND (reference sequence). The CDR3 sequence: CASRLFGNQPQHF. The CDR3 DNA follows: TGTGCCAGTAGATTATTTGGCAATCAGCCCCAGCATTTT.

This chain joins TRBV7-6 and TRBJ2-7, with 13 bases lining up with TRBD2. V lost 5 bases, J lost 2 bases, and 9 bases stayed unmatched. CDR3 size: 17 residues. Germline V CDR1 and CDR2: SGHVS, FNYEAQ. The CDR3 reads CASSRGGGLAGTYEQYF. CDR3 DNA: TGTGCCAGCAGCCGAGGAGGGGGACTAGCGGGGACCTACGAGCAGTACTTC. Together with reference TRBV7-6 and TRBJ2-7, the CDR3 gives the full variable domain: GAGVSQSPRYKVTKRGQDVALRCDPISGHVSLYWYRQALGQGPEFLTYFNYEAQQDKSGLPNDRFSAERPEGSISTLTIQRTEQRDSAMYRCASSRGGGLAGTYEQYFGPGTRLTVT.